One sample yielded the 27 T cell receptor beta chains listed below, sequenced in a study of OX40 agonist ivuxolimab in advanced cancers. The table came from immunoSEQ multiplex PCR; TCRdb's copy has only in-frame clones and leaves some out. The table has 55,000 to 70,000 clones, about 82% seen once. Sequenced here: CD4+ or CD8+ T cells sorted from blood, sampled in a trial of the OX40 agonist ivuxolimab. Every receptor here comes from an adult with an advanced solid tumor such as melanoma, head and neck, liver or kidney cancer.

V is TRBV7-3 and J is TRBJ2-1, with TRBD1 matching over 7 bases. This CDR3 has 16 amino acids. V gave up 5 bases and J gave up 7 bases; unmatched junction bases: 14. The germline CDR1 and CDR2 sequences are SGHTA and FQGTGA. The CDR3 sequence: CASSPQQGLLGNEQFF. The CDR3 nucleotides are TGTGCCAGCAGCCCACAACAGGGGCTCTTGGGGAATGAGCAGTTCTTC.

The chain employs TRBV18 and TRBJ1-1; D may be TRBD1 (5 bases). This CDR3 is built from 15 residues. Germline CDR1 and CDR2: KGHSH and LQKENI. V was shortened by 6 bases and J by 0 bases, with 14 bases between the two germline ends. The CDR3 protein is CASSPRQFMNTEAFF. In DNA form, the CDR3 reads TGTGCCAGCTCCCCTCGACAGTTCATGAACACTGAAGCTTTCTTT.

The chain employs TRBV15 and TRBJ1-2, with 11 bases aligning to TRBD1. Germline CDR1 reads LNHNV; CDR2 reads YYDKDF (reference sequence). The CDR3 is 16 amino acids. The ends lost 1 base at V and 2 bases at J; junction bases unmatched: 3. The CDR3 DNA reads as TGTGCCACCAGCAGAGGGGGGGACAGGGGGAACTATGGCTACACCTTC. The encoded protein is CATSRGGDRGNYGYTF.

The gene calls are TRBV30 and TRBJ2-7; TRBD2 matches at 7 bases. The CDR3 loop spans 14 amino acids. Germline V gene sequence: CDR1 GTSNPN, CDR2 SVGIG (reference sequence). V was clipped by 0 bases and J by 7 bases; unmatched bases: 9. The CDR3 spells CAWSVWRGTGEQYF. In DNA, the CDR3 is TGTGCCTGGAGTGTATGGCGGGGGACCGGGGAGCAGTACTTC. Full variable domain (rest looked up from reference TRBV30 and TRBJ2-7): SQTIHQWPATLVQPVGSPLSLECTVEGTSNPNLYWYRQAAGRGLQLLFYSVGIGQISSEVPQNLSASRPQDRQFILSSKKLLLSDSGFYLCAWSVWRGTGEQYFGPGTRLTVT.

The chain uses TRBV10-1 and TRBJ1-4; D is ambiguous. Germline values: CDR1 WNHNN, CDR2 SYGVQD (reference sequence). Trimming removed 3 bases from V and 6 bases from J, with 11 bases in between. This CDR3 has 14 amino acids. This CDR3 reads CASSEGKSDEKLFF. CDR3 sequence (DNA): TGCGCCAGCAGTGAAGGGAAAAGCGATGAAAAACTGTTTTTT.

The chain recombines TRBV29-1 with TRBJ2-3; D not resolved. From germline, CDR1 is SQVTM and CDR2 ANQGSEA. The ends were cut back, 7 bases at V and 0 bases at J, with 11 bases in the middle. The CDR3 consists of 13 residues. For the CDR3, the DNA is TGCAGCGCCTCGGGCCCTAGCACAGATACGCAGTATTTT. The encoded protein is CSASGPSTDTQYF.

A note on this clone: Compared with germline, one end of the junction differs, possibly owing to a read error. The chain combines TRBV7-7 with TRBJ2-3, with D perhaps TRBD2 (6 bases). The CDR3 extends over 16 amino acids. The germline gives CDR1 SSHAT, CDR2 FNYEAQ (reference sequence). The CDR3 bases are TGTGCTAGCAGCTTGGGACTCGATTTAAGAACAGATACGCAGTATTTT. This translates into CASSLGLDLRTDTQYF.

The rearrangement joins TRBV30 to TRBJ2-1, with D perhaps TRBD1 (5 bases). The V and J ends lost 5 bases and 5 bases respectively, with 16 bases between them. Germline assignment: CDR1 GTSNPN and CDR2 SVGIG (reference sequence). CDR3 length equals 14 residues. CDR3 nucleotide sequence: TGTGCCTGGGGTAGGGGCCCTCTTAACAATGAGCAGTTCTTC. This sequence encodes CAWGRGPLNNEQFF.

The chain is built from TRBV7-2 and TRBJ2-5; the D gene is possibly TRBD1 (6 bases). Trimming stripped 3 bases from V and 5 bases from J, with 10 bases between. Germline V gene data show CDR1 as SGHTA and CDR2 as FQGNSA. This CDR3 has 13 residues. CDR3 DNA sequence: TGTGCCAGCAGCTTTCAGGGGCGGGAGACCCAGTACTTC. Translation gives CASSFQGRETQYF.

The rearrangement uses TRBV7-2 and TRBJ2-7, with 8 bases matching TRBD1. This CDR3 region has 12 residues. The germline gives CDR1 SGHTA, CDR2 FQGNSA. V shed 6 bases, J shed 7 bases, and the junction held 5 bases outside the gene matches. CDR3 protein: CASRPDRGEQYF. The CDR3 DNA reads TGTGCCAGCAGACCTGACAGGGGTGAGCAGTACTTC.

This clone was found once. The chain carries TRBV6-5 and TRBJ1-2; a possible D gene is TRBD1 (6 bases). Trimming shortened V by 8 bases and J by 7 bases, and 11 bases separated the two germline ends. This CDR3 spans 11 amino acids. Germline V gives CDR1 MNHEY, CDR2 SVGAGI. In DNA, the CDR3 is TGTGCCAGCTTGGGGGCCGGTGGCTACACCTTC. Amino acid sequence: CASLGAGGYTF.

The rearrangement uses TRBV29-1 and TRBJ2-3; 9 nucleotides align to TRBD2. The germline gives CDR1 SQVTM, CDR2 ANQGSEA. The CDR3 has 14 amino acids. With 6 bases clipped from V and 1 base from J, the junction kept 5 bases outside the gene matches. The DNA for the CDR3 is TGCAGCGTCGGACTAGCGAGACGCACAGATACGCAGTATTTT. Protein: CSVGLARRTDTQYF.

This sequence joins TRBV11-2 and TRBJ2-2; the D is unclear. The CDR3 is 13 amino acids. Trimming stripped 4 bases from V and 4 bases from J, with 7 bases between. The germline V gene encodes CDR1 SGHAT and CDR2 FQNNGV. In DNA form, the CDR3 reads TGTGCCAGCAGCTCCGACCGCACCGGGGAGCTGTTTTTT. As protein: CASSSDRTGELFF. The entire variable domain, with the rest obtained from reference TRBV11-2 and TRBJ2-2, is as follows: EAGVAQSPRYKIIEKRQSVAFWCNPISGHATLYWYQQILGQGPKLLIQFQNNGVVDDSQLPKDRFSAERLKGVDSTLKIQPAKLEDSAVYLCASSSDRTGELFFGEGSRLTVL.

The chain links TRBV7-8 to TRBJ2-3; the D is unclear. Germline V gene lookup returns CDR1 SGHVS and CDR2 FQNEAQ. The CDR3 covers 14 residues. V lost 6 bases to trimming and J lost 5 bases, with 15 bases between them. The CDR3 DNA reads as TGTGCCAGCAGTCTCGTGGGGTGGGGAGATACGCAGTATTTT. Protein: CASSLVGWGDTQYF.

The rearrangement uses TRBV29-1 and TRBJ1-1, with D tentatively TRBD1 (6 bases). From germline, CDR1 is SQVTM and CDR2 ANQGSEA. The CDR3 extends over 15 amino acids. V lost 5 bases and J lost 4, with 20 bases in between. CDR3 in amino acids: CSVIKWAGDPTEAFF. For the CDR3, the DNA is TGCAGCGTTATCAAGTGGGCAGGGGACCCCACTGAAGCTTTCTTT. Filled out from reference TRBV29-1 and TRBJ1-1, the complete variable domain reads SAVISQKPSRDICQRGTSLTIQCQVDSQVTMMFWYRQQPGQSLTLIATANQGSEATYESGFVIDKFPISRPNLTFSTLTVSNMSPEDSSIYLCSVIKWAGDPTEAFFGQGTRLTVV.

The chain links TRBV6-1 to TRBJ1-4; TRBD1 is a possible D gene (5 bases). The ends were cut back, 0 bases at V and 7 bases at J, with 12 bases in the middle. The germline gives CDR1 MNHNS, CDR2 SASEGT. The CDR3 is 15 amino acids. DNA for the CDR3: TGTGCCAGCAGTGAAGCATGGGGGGTAGGTGAAAAACTGTTTTTT. Translating it yields CASSEAWGVGEKLFF.

The chain couples TRBV5-1 to TRBJ2-6, with D uncertain. There are 16 residues in the CDR3. Germline-derived CDR1 and CDR2 are SGHRS and YFSETQ. Between the trimmed V and J ends, which lost 5 bases and 0 bases, there was a span of 12 bases. CDR3 bases: TGCGCCAGCAGTACTACTTTGTCCTCTGGGGCCAACGTCCTGACTTTC. It is translated as CASSTTLSSGANVLTF.

This clone was recorded once. CDR3 loop: CASSQEGPGGNQPQHF. The CDR3 region has the DNA TGCGCCAGCAGCCAAGAAGGGCCGGGGGGCAATCAGCCCCAGCATTTT. J is TRBJ1-5 and V is TRBV4-1, with D possibly matching TRBD1 (5 bases). CDR3 length: 16 residues. The germline gives CDR1 MGHRA, CDR2 YSYEKL. V was clipped by 0 bases and J by 2 bases, with 11 bases between them.

The V gene is TRBV5-1, the J gene TRBJ2-3; possibly TRBD2 for D (6 bases). Between the trimmed V and J ends, which lost 0 bases and 4 bases, there was a span of 12 bases. The CDR3 runs to 15 residues. The germline V gene encodes CDR1 SGHRS and CDR2 YFSETQ. The CDR3 DNA follows: TGCGCCAGCAGCTTGGCGTTGCTAGCGTCAGATACGCAGTATTTT. This gives the protein CASSLALLASDTQYF. Full variable domain (outside the CDR3, taken from reference TRBV5-1 and TRBJ2-3): KAGVTQTPRYLIKTRGQQVTLSCSPISGHRSVSWYQQTPGQGLQFLFEYFSETQRNKGNFPGRFSGRQFSNSRSEMNVSTLELGDSALYLCASSLALLASDTQYFGPGTRLTVL.

The CDR3 region is CASSFGGSNQPQHF. The CDR3 DNA sequence: TGTGCCAGCTCGTTCGGGGGTAGCAATCAGCCCCAGCATTTT. This chain links TRBV18 with TRBJ1-5; possible D gene TRBD1, 5 bases. Germline values: CDR1 KGHSH, CDR2 LQKENI. This CDR3 has 14 amino acids. V gave up 6 bases and J gave up 0 bases, with 9 bases separating them.

The gene calls are TRBV10-3 and TRBJ1-5; a possible D gene is TRBD1 (5 bases). In germline, CDR1 is ENHRY, CDR2 SYGVKD. The germline V and J ends were trimmed by 0 bases and 0 bases, with 12 bases remaining between them. The length of the CDR3 is 17 residues. The CDR3 reads CAISESGRRGSNQPQHF. Written as DNA, the CDR3 is TGTGCCATCAGTGAGTCAGGCAGAAGGGGTAGCAATCAGCCCCAGCATTTT.

About this clone: Other DNA variants within this sample encode the same CDR3. The chain couples TRBV5-6 to TRBJ2-2, with TRBD2 matching 8 bases. After removal of 1 base from V and 6 bases from J, the junction contained 11 bases not matched to a gene. CDR3 length equals 17 residues. Germline assignment: CDR1 SGHDT and CDR2 YYEEEE. CDR3 sequence (DNA): TGTGCCAGCAGCTTGTTAGGCGGGGGGCGGGGCTCCGGGGAGCTGTTTTTT. It encodes CASSLLGGGRGSGELFF.

CDR3 in amino acids: CASRPGTGLWNEQFF. In DNA form, the CDR3 reads TGTGCCAGCAGGCCCGGGACAGGGCTTTGGAATGAGCAGTTCTTC. V and J are TRBV6-5 and TRBJ2-1; 9 positions match TRBD1. V trimming: 6 bases; J trimming: 7 bases; junction bases outside the gene matches: 10. The CDR3 runs to 15 residues. CDR1 and CDR2 from the germline V gene are MNHEY and SVGAGI.

V usage is TRBV7-6 and J usage is TRBJ2-2, with D unclear. V lost 1 base and J 1 base, leaving 7 bases between the germline ends. Germline V CDR1 and CDR2: SGHVS, FNYEAQ. This CDR3 has 15 amino acids. CDR3 region: CASSLDWGNTGELFF. The DNA for the CDR3 is TGTGCCAGCAGCTTAGATTGGGGGAACACCGGGGAGCTGTTTTTT.

A single count supports this clone. J is TRBJ1-2 and V is TRBV7-2; D is possibly TRBD1 (5 bases). V was clipped by 1 base and J by 4 bases, with 10 bases between them. CDR3 size: 14 residues. The germline V gene encodes CDR1 SGHTA and CDR2 FQGNSA. The CDR3 here is CASSLEEGIYGYTF. CDR3 in DNA: TGTGCCAGCAGCTTAGAGGAGGGGATCTATGGCTACACCTTC.

In this sample, this clone turned up once. This chain joins TRBV11-2 and TRBJ2-5; 7 nucleotides align to TRBD2. The CDR3 is 17 amino acids. V lost 5 bases and J lost 2; bases outside the gene matches: 14. CDR1 is SGHAT and CDR2 is FQNNGV in the germline V gene. Written as DNA, the CDR3 is TGTGCCAGCAGCCTCAGGGCTGGCGGGGGACCTCAAGAGACCCAGTACTTC. Protein sequence: CASSLRAGGGPQETQYF.

The chain carries TRBV7-2 and TRBJ2-3; 7 bases fit TRBD1. The V segment lost 10 bases and the J segment 0 bases; nucleotides outside the gene matches: 10. The germline V gene encodes CDR1 SGHTA and CDR2 FQGNSA. There are 15 residues in the CDR3. CDR3 region: CATKERGPSTDTQYF. CDR3 DNA sequence: TGTGCCACCAAGGAGAGGGGGCCTAGCACAGATACGCAGTATTTT. The full variable domain, completed using reference TRBV7-2 and TRBJ2-3, is GAGVSQSPSNKVTEKGKDVELRCDPISGHTALYWYRQSLGQGLEFLIYFQGNSAPDKSGLPSDRFSAERTGGSVSTLTIQRTQQEDSAVYLCATKERGPSTDTQYFGPGTRLTVL.